This T cell receptor (beta chain) came from a study of CD8+CD57+ T cells in acquired aplastic anemia. As for the study in general: Sorting CD4+ and CD8+ cells gave DNA averaging 3.2 ug. Around 11 million reads, on average, were obtained for CD4+ cells from healthy donors. Study findings and constraints: Patients and controls shared nearly 30 CD8+ CDR3 sequences, highly expressed in patients. No significant patient-versus-control difference appeared in CD8+ Simpson's diversity.

This clonotype showed up just a few times. Its specificity is not known. TCR beta VDJ and CDR3 profiles were obtained from a genomic DNA template. One entry per CDR3 protein results from TCRdb running MiXCR on the reads. The data show about 180,000 distinct CDR3 sequences, approximately 46% seen once. V lost 3 bases and J 9 bases, leaving 11 bases between the germline ends. Germline V CDR1 and CDR2: KGHDR, SFDVKD. This CDR3 has 13 residues. Sequences were obtained from sorted CD4+, CD8+, or CD8+CD57+ T cells (not recorded which) from PBMCs. The clonotype was recovered from a human donor in good health. The J gene is TRBJ2-1, the V gene TRBV24-1; maybe TRBD2 (6 bases). The CDR3 DNA reads as TGTGCCACCAGTGATGGGGGGACCGGTGAGCAGTTCTTC. This translates into CATSDGGTGEQFF.